This T cell receptor beta chain was observed in a study of T cell responses to AZD1222 COVID-19 vaccine. Regarding the study as a whole: The donors showed a predominance of white British ancestry and of females, with possible underestimation of clonal diversity.

The CDR3 runs 17 residues. About this clone itself: Its target is unknown.

The protocol was immunoSEQ multiplex PCR, while the TCRdb copy is restricted to in-frame clones and leaves out a portion. Among 95,000 to 100,000 clones, 85% to 90% were seen once, and the ten largest hold over 1.2%. The TCR was taken from an adult in good health. The chain employs TRBV21-1 and TRBJ2-3; the table's D call, TRBD2, was not checked against the DNA. TRBV21-1 is a recognized pseudogene. The sample in question was peripheral blood, obtained on day 0 of AZD1222 vaccination. In DNA form, the CDR3 reads TGTGCCAGCAGTACTACCGGGACTAGCGGGAGTACAGATACGCAGTATTTT. Its translation is CASSTTGTSGSTDTQYF.